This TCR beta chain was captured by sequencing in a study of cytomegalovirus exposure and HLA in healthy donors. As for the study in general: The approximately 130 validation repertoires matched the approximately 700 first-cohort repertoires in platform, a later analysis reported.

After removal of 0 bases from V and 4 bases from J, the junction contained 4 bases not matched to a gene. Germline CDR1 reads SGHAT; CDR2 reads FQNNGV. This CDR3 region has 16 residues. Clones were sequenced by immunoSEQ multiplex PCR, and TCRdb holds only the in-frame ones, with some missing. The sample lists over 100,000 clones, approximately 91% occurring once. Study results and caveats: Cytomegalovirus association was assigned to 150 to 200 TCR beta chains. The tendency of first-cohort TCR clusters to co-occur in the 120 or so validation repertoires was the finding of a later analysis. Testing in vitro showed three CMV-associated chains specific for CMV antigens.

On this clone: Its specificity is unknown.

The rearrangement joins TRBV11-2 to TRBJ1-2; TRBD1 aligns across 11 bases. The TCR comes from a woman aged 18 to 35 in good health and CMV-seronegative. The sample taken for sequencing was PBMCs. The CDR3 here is CASSLDPGTGGYGYTF. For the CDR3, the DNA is TGTGCCAGCAGCTTAGACCCCGGGACAGGGGGCTATGGCTACACCTTC.